A single sample gave rise to the 3 T cell receptor beta chains below, sequenced in a study of T cell repertoires in cytomegalovirus infection. A single record per CDR3 protein comes from TCRdb applying MiXCR to the reads. The sample lists approximately 990,000 distinct CDR3 sequences, about a third occurring once. Antigens for these TCRs are unknown. This material consisted of cultured CD8+ T cells from PBMCs, taken from culture after CMV antigen stimulation. The receptors were sampled from a human donor in good health (CMV status not recorded). Some clones in this sample may be carry-over from other donors' samples.

This clonotype was counted only a few times. The rearrangement uses TRBV5-1 and TRBJ2-2; 10 bases align to TRBD1. Per the germline V gene, CDR1 is SGHRS and CDR2 is YFSETQ. V shed 4 bases, J shed 8 bases, and the junction held 14 bases outside the gene matches. The CDR3 covers 17 residues. CDR3 loop: CASSPVGTGVSSGELFF. The CDR3 nucleotides read TGCGCCAGCAGCCCGGTCGGGACAGGGGTTTCCTCTGGGGAGCTGTTTTTT. Full variable domain (rest looked up from reference TRBV5-1 and TRBJ2-2): KAGVTQTPRYLIKTRGQQVTLSCSPISGHRSVSWYQQTPGQGLQFLFEYFSETQRNKGNFPGRFSGRQFSNSRSEMNVSTLELGDSALYLCASSPVGTGVSSGELFFGEGSRLTVL.

A word on this clonotype: This may be a read error: a much more frequent sequence differs by one nucleotide. This chain links TRBV7-9 with TRBJ1-5, with D perhaps TRBD1 (6 bases). The CDR3 totals 13 residues. The V gene lost 1 base and the J gene lost 6 bases, with 7 bases spanning the gap. Looked up from germline, CDR1 is SEHNR and CDR2 is FQNEAQ (reference sequence). CDR3 nucleotide sequence: TGTGCCAGCAGCTTAGGGGACATTCAGCCCCAGCATTTT. Amino acids: CASSLGDIQPQHF.

This clonotype was detected only a few times. The gene calls are TRBV20-1 and TRBJ2-2, with D tentatively TRBD2 (6 bases). CDR1 and CDR2 from the germline V gene are DFQATT and SNEGSKA (reference sequence). Trimming cost V 7 bases and J 4 bases, with 10 bases left between them. This CDR3 is 12 amino acids long. For the CDR3, the DNA is TGCAGTGGCGGCGGGGCCACCGGGGAGCTGTTTTTT. Its protein is CSGGGATGELFF.